The T cell receptor beta chain described here comes from a study of blood T cell repertoires in COVID-19. Study-level background: The United States, Italy and Spain provided the acute and convalescent COVID-19 samples. The analysed material was cDNA or gDNA that came from T cells, B-cell-depleted T cells, or PBMCs.

Original processing methods: Using reference gene primer amplification, nucleated cell counts were estimated. The method was immunoSEQ multiplex PCR; TCRdb's version includes in-frame clones alone and lacks a portion of them. V and J calls and clone size are copied from that table; D and trimming were computed from the DNA. The sample has around 220,000 clones, 80% to 90% seen once. Germline CDR1 and CDR2: SEHNR and FQNEAQ (reference sequence). The CDR3 extends over 19 amino acids. Trimming pared 2 bases from V and 10 bases from J, leaving 30 bases between. The rearrangement links TRBV7-9 to TRBJ2-1, with D maybe TRBD1 (5 bases). The sequence was collected from a woman aged 80 or over with acute or convalescent COVID-19. Sequenced material: peripheral blood. In DNA, the CDR3 is TGTGCCAGCAGCTTAATCACAGGTCCCCTTCCGCCTTCTGAGGAGGAGCAGTTCTTC. It encodes CASSLITGPLPPSEEEQFF.